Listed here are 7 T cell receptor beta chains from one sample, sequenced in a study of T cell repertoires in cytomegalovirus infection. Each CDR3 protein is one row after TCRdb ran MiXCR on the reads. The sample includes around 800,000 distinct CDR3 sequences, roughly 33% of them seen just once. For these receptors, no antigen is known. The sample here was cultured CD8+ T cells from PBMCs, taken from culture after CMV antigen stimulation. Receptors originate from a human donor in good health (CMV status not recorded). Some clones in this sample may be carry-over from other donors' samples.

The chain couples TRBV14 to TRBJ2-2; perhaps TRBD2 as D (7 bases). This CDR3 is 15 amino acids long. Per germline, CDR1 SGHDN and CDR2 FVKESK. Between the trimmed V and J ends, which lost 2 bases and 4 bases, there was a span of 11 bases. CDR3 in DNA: TGTGCCAGCAGCCAATGGGGGGGCGGCACCGGGGAGCTGTTTTTT. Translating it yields CASSQWGGGTGELFF.

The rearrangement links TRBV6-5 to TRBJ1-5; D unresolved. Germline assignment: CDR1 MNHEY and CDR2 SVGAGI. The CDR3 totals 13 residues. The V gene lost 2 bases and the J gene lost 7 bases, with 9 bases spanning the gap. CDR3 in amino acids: CASSYHREQPQHF. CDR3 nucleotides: TGTGCCAGCAGTTACCACAGAGAACAGCCCCAGCATTTT.

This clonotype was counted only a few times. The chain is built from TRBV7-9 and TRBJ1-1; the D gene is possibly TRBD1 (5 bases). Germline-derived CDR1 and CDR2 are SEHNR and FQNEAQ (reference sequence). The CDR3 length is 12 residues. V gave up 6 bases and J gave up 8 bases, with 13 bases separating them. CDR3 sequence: CASSPRGVEAFF. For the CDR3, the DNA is TGTGCCAGCAGTCCCCGGGGGGTCGAAGCTTTCTTT.

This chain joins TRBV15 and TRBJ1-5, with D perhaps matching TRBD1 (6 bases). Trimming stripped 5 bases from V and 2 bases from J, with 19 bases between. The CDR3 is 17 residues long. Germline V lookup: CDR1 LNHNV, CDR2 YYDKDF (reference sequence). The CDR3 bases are TGTGCCACCAGCCCCCTCGGGACATCCTTGGGCAATCAGCCCCAGCATTTT. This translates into CATSPLGTSLGNQPQHF. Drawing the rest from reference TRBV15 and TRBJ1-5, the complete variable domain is DAMVIQNPRYQVTQFGKPVTLSCSQTLNHNVMYWYQQKSSQAPKLLFHYYDKDFNNEADTPDNFQSRRPNTSFCFLDIRSPGLGDTAMYLCATSPLGTSLGNQPQHFGDGTRLSIL.

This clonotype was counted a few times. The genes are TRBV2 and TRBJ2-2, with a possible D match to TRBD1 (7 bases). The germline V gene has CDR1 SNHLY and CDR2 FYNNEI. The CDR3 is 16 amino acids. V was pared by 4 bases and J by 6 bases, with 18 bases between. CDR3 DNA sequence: TGTGCCAGCAGTGCGGCGGAGGGGGCTATCGCCGGGGAGCTGTTTTTT. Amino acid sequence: CASSAAEGAIAGELFF.

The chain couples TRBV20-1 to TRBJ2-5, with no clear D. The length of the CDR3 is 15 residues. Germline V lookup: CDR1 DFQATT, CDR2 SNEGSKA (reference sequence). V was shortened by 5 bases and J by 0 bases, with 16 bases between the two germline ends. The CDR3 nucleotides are TGCAGTGCTGTCGCCGTGGAACAGTACCAAGAGACCCAGTACTTC. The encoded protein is CSAVAVEQYQETQYF.

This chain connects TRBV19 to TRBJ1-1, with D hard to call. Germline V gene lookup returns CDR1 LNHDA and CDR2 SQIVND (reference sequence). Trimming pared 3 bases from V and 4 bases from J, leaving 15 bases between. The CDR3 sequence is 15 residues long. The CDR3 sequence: CASSMSSHTSTEAFF. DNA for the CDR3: TGTGCCAGTAGTATGTCCAGTCATACGAGCACTGAAGCTTTCTTT.